This T cell receptor (beta chain) was observed in a study of T cell responses to AZD1222 COVID-19 vaccine (dated by TCRdb to about 2021). As for the study more broadly: Because spike-specific TCR depth and breadth did not differ between the two schedules, AZD1222 recipients who got a second dose at roughly 4 weeks were pooled with those who got a second dose at roughly 12 weeks. Trial participants were enrolled by age into 18-55, 56-69 and 70-plus year subgroups, with roughly 160, 29 and 62 TCR-sequenced participants respectively. A total of around 240 trial participants underwent TCR sequencing, of whom approximately 200 had received two doses of AZD1222 and approximately 26 had received two doses of the MenACWY control vaccine.

Points on this clone: The antigen this receptor binds is unknown. Base-call qualities are not available, and no considerably larger clone is one nucleotide away.

The sample's time point label is to be understood as: baseline before first vaccination. Samples from vaccinated people were obtained from the UK trials COV001 and COV002, which included a single-blind randomized controlled phase 2/3 trial of AZD1222 (ChAdOx1 nCoV-19) in healthy adults. For TCRbeta chain sequencing, PBMC samples were collected from trial participants at day 0 and at day 28 after the second dose. The CDR3 regions of human TCRbeta chains were analyzed by immunosequencing. The original pipeline was this. TCRs in the repertoires were matched against a reference library of SARS-CoV-2-specific TCRs that had been generated with the MIRA antigen-specificity platform. Breadth meant the fraction of unique TCRs that were SARS-CoV-2-associated, whereas depth meant the fraction of total T cells that were SARS-CoV-2-associated. Using the MIRA data, each spike-specific TCR was mapped to the spike region that the TCR reacts to and placed in a CD4 or CD8 class. Log10-transformed breadth and depth values were compared by one-way ANOVA with Sidak's multiple comparisons tests. The table comes from immuneACCESS by way of TCRdb, which keeps in-frame sequences with V and J called. Part of the clones is missing from these tables; in studies checked, under half for an unresolved V gene and the rest for unknown reasons. V and J calls and clone size are as listed in that table; D and trimming were resolved from the DNA. Counted in this sample were 140,000 to 150,000 clones; about 93% of them appeared once. The leading ten clones occupy 3.5% to 4.5% of the sample.

Relative to germline, V is 1 base shorter and J is 0 bases shorter, with 8 bases between their ends. CDR1 and CDR2, looked up from the germline V gene, are MDHEN and SYDVKM. The CDR3 runs 15 residues from the cysteine to the phenylalanine. Only the CDR3 DNA is retained, 45 bases long and in frame from the first base. Findings and caveats that apply to the study as a whole: The 56-69-year group was small, and its depth increase did not reach significance, likely because of low power. Participants were mostly white British and included more females than males, and it was suggested by the authors that clonal diversity may have been underestimated. Only 5 to 7 AZD1222 recipients were SARS-CoV-2 seropositive at baseline, limiting conclusions about previously exposed vaccinees. Nearly half of unique spike-specific TCRs reportedly recognized epitopes outside regions mutated in the B.1.351 and B.1.1.7 variants. Because no samples from the day 14 peak response were available, repertoires could be characterized only after the peak T cell response. Spike-specific TCR breadth and depth rose significantly after two AZD1222 doses compared with day 0 and with MenACWY recipients. CD4 TCRs associated with the vaccine covered the entire spike protein, and the dominant responses were in regions 160-218 and 743-854.

The V and J genes are TRBV28 and TRBJ2-3; the D gene assignment is ambiguous. The TCR comes from an adult in good health. This material consisted of peripheral blood, taken on day 0 of AZD1222 vaccination. The nucleotide sequence is given as TGTGCCAGCAGTTTATCGGACGGAAGCACAGATACGCAGTATTTT. Translated, this is CASSLSDGSTDTQYF.